These 16 T cell receptor beta chains share one sample of origin, sequenced in a study of CD8 T cells in Susac syndrome. Random hexamers primed reverse transcription of about 0.45 to 1 ug RNA. One entry per CDR3 protein, called by TCRdb with MiXCR from the immunoSEQ multiplex PCR reads. The sample lists more than 95,000 distinct CDR3 sequences; around 94% were seen once. The source material was CD8+ T cells from PBMCs. These receptors all come from a human donor with Susac syndrome.

The chain employs TRBV19 and TRBJ2-7; D is undetermined. The CDR3 has 12 amino acids. The germline V gene encodes CDR1 LNHDA and CDR2 SQIVND (reference sequence). Trimming shortened V by 2 bases and J by 7 bases, and 9 bases separated the two germline ends. CDR3 coding DNA: TGTGCCAGTAGTATAAACCCCATGGAGCAGTACTTC. Amino acids: CASSINPMEQYF.

This rearrangement joins TRBV7-2 to TRBJ2-4; D ambiguous. This CDR3 region has 13 residues. Germline V CDR1 and CDR2: SGHTA, FQGNSA. V gave up 2 bases and J gave up 15 bases, with 17 bases separating them. The CDR3 reads CASSLSPGGLGYF. The DNA for the CDR3 is TGTGCCAGCAGCTTAAGCCCCGGCGGCCTGGGGTACTTC.

The rearrangement joins TRBV12-3 or TRBV12-4 to TRBJ2-6; weak D call: TRBD1 (6 bases). The germline V and J ends were trimmed by 6 bases and 3 bases, with 12 bases remaining between them. The CDR3 contains 15 residues. The CDR3 coding sequence is TGTGCCAGCAGGCTCTGGGGGCTTGGGGCCAACGTCCTGACTTTC. Residues: CASRLWGLGANVLTF.

This chain connects TRBV30 to TRBJ1-1, with D uncertain. Trimming took off 4 bases at V and 1 base at J, with 10 bases between the two ends. Germline CDR1 reads GTSNPN; CDR2 reads SVGIG (reference sequence). The CDR3 is 13 residues long. The CDR3 nucleotides are TGTGCCTGGAACGAGGTTGGGAACACTGAAGCTTTCTTT. Protein sequence: CAWNEVGNTEAFF.

The rearrangement uses TRBV6-5 and TRBJ2-3; D not resolved. The V gene's germline CDR1 is MNHEY and CDR2 SVGAGI. The CDR3 extends over 13 amino acids. Trimming cost V 1 base and J 5 bases, with 7 bases left between them. The CDR3 DNA reads as TGTGCCAGCAGTTACTTCACGGGAGATACGCAGTATTTT. Its translation is CASSYFTGDTQYF.

The chain uses TRBV6-5 and TRBJ1-5, with 7 bases fitting TRBD1. V trimming: 6 bases; J trimming: 3 bases; junction bases outside the gene matches: 8. Germline lookup yields CDR1 MNHEY and CDR2 SVGAGI. The CDR3 spans 15 residues. The CDR3 sequence is CASREQGSLNQPQHF. CDR3 nucleotides: TGTGCCAGCAGGGAACAGGGGAGCCTCAATCAGCCCCAGCATTTT.

J is TRBJ2-4 and V is TRBV18; D remains unclear. Germline CDR1 and CDR2: KGHSH and LQKENI. The CDR3 loop spans 15 amino acids. V was cut by 3 bases and J by 8 bases, with 17 bases left in between. The CDR3 spells CASSPADPVVDIQYF. CDR3 coding DNA: TGTGCCAGCTCACCGGCAGATCCGGTAGTGGACATTCAGTACTTC.

The CDR3 is CASSQVAKGREQYF. CDR3 bases: TGTGCCAGCAGCCAAGTCGCTAAAGGGAGGGAGCAGTACTTC. V gene TRBV4-2 combines with J gene TRBJ2-7; D perhaps matches TRBD2 (6 bases). Germline CDR1 reads LGHNA; CDR2 reads YNFKEQ. V was pared by 1 base and J by 7 bases, with 14 bases between. The CDR3 runs to 14 residues.

The chain links TRBV28 to TRBJ2-3, with 7 bases matching TRBD1. The trim removed 7 bases at V and 0 bases at J, leaving 13 bases unmatched. The CDR3 is made up of 17 amino acids. Germline-derived CDR1 and CDR2 are MDHEN and SYDVKM. Written as DNA, the CDR3 is TGTGCCAGCAATCCCCCCTCGACAGGGTCGAGCACAGATACGCAGTATTTT. Amino acids: CASNPPSTGSSTDTQYF.

The chain links TRBV7-2 to TRBJ1-2; tentative D call: TRBD1 (5 bases). The V end was cut by 5 bases, the J end by 4 bases, with 17 bases between. This CDR3 is 15 amino acids long. In germline, CDR1 is SGHTA, CDR2 FQGNSA. CDR3 nucleotide sequence: TGTGCCAGCAGCCCTCATCTCGGGGGTGGCTATGGCTACACCTTC. It specifies CASSPHLGGGYGYTF.

The CDR3 DNA reads as TGCAGTGCTAGAGATTTGGGGGGTCCTGAAGAGACCCAGTACTTC. It encodes CSARDLGGPEETQYF. The chain is built from TRBV20-1 and TRBJ2-5, with D possibly being TRBD2 (6 bases). The CDR3 spans 15 residues. The V end was cut by 0 bases, the J end by 3 bases, with 14 bases between. Germline CDR1 DFQATT, CDR2 SNEGSKA (reference sequence).

The chain recombines TRBV6-2 or TRBV6-3 with TRBJ2-3; possible D gene TRBD2, 5 bases. The germline gives CDR1 MNHEY, CDR2 SVGEGT. Trimming removed 5 bases at V and 5 bases at J, with 14 bases between. The CDR3 has 14 residues. CDR3 amino acids: CASSPGSAVDTQYF. CDR3 bases: TGTGCCAGCAGTCCGGGATCGGCGGTAGATACGCAGTATTTT.

The J gene is TRBJ2-2, the V gene TRBV12-3 or TRBV12-4; 10 nucleotides line up with TRBD1. The CDR3 contains 18 residues. V lost 7 bases, J lost 3 bases, and 14 bases stayed unmatched. The CDR3 region is CASTVPGQGTEDTGELFF. CDR3 DNA: TGTGCCAGCACCGTCCCGGGACAGGGGACTGAGGACACCGGGGAGCTGTTTTTT.

The chain employs TRBV6-4 and TRBJ2-3; D is unresolved. Germline CDR1 is MRHNA and CDR2 is SNTAGT. This CDR3 comprises 14 residues. V lost 5 bases and J lost 1, with 10 bases in between. The CDR3 bases are TGTGCCAGCAGTCAAGGAGAGGGCACAGATACGCAGTATTTT. This codes for CASSQGEGTDTQYF.

The genes are TRBV20-1 and TRBJ2-1; 7 bases line up with TRBD2. The CDR3 contains 14 residues. From germline, CDR1 is DFQATT and CDR2 SNEGSKA (reference sequence). V gave up 4 bases and J gave up 6 bases; unmatched junction bases: 9. DNA for the CDR3: TGCAGTGCTACAGACGGAGCGGGGTTCAATGAGCAGTTCTTC. It yields the protein CSATDGAGFNEQFF.

V gene TRBV20-1 combines with J gene TRBJ1-1; D remains unclear. V lost 7 bases and J 3 bases, leaving 9 bases between the germline ends. Per germline, CDR1 DFQATT and CDR2 SNEGSKA (reference sequence). This CDR3 is 11 amino acids long. The CDR3 coding sequence is TGCAGTGGGCTACTGGACACTGAAGCTTTCTTT. Its translation: CSGLLDTEAFF.